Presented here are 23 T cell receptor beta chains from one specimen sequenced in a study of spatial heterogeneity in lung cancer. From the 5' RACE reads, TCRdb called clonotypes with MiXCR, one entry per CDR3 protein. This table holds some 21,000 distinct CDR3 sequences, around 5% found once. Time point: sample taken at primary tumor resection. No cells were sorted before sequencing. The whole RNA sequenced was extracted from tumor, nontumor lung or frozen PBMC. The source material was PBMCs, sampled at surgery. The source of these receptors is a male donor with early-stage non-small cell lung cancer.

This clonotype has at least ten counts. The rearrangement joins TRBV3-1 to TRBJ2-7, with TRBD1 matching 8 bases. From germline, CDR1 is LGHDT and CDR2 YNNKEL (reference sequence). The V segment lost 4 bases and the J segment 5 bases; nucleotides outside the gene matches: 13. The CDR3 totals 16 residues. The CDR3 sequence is CASSPYSGAGGNEQYF. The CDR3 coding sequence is TGTGCCAGCAGCCCGTACAGTGGTGCAGGGGGCAACGAGCAGTACTTC.

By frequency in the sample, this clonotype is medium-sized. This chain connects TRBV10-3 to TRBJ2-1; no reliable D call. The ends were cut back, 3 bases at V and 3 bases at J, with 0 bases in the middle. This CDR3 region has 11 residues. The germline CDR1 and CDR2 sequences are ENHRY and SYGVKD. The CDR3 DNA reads TGTGCCATCAGTGACTACAATGAGCAGTTCTTC. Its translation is CAISDYNEQFF.

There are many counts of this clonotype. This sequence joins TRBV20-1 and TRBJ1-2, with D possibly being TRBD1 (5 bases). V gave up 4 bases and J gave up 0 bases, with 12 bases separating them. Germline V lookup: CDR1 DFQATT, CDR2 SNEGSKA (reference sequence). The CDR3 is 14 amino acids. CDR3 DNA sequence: TGCAGTGCTACACGACAGCGAGCTAACTATGGCTACACCTTC. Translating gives CSATRQRANYGYTF.

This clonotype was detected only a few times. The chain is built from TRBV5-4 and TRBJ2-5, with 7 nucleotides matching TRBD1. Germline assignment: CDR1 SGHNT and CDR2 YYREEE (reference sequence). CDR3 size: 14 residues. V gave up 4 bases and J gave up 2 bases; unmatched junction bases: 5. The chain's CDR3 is CASSHRDSQETQYF. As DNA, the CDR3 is TGTGCCAGCAGCCACCGGGACAGTCAAGAGACCCAGTACTTC.

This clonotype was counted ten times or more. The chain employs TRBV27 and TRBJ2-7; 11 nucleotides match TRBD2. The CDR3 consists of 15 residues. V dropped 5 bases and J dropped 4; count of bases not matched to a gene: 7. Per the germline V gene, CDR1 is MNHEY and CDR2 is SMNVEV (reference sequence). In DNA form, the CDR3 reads TGTGCCAGCAGTACGTTAGCGGGAGGGCCTTACGAGCAGTACTTC. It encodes CASSTLAGGPYEQYF.

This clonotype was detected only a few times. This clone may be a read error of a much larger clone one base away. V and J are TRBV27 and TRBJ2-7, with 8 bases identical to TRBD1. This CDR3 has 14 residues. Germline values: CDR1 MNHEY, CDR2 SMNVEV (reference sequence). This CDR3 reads CANSARTGTYEQYF. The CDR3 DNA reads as TGTGCCAACAGTGCCCGGACAGGGACCTACGAGCAGTACTTC.

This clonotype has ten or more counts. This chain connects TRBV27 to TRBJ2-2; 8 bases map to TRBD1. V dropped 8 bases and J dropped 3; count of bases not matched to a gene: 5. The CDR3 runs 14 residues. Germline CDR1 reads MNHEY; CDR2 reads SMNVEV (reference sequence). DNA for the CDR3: TGTGCCAGCCGGACAGGGTTGGACACCGGGGAGCTGTTTTTT. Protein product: CASRTGLDTGELFF.

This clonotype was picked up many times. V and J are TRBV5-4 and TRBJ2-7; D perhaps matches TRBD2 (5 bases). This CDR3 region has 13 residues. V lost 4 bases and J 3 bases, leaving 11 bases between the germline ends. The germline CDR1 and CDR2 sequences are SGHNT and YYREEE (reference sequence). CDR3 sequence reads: CASSRGAGYEQYF. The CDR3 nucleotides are TGTGCCAGCAGCCGGGGAGCCGGCTACGAGCAGTACTTC.

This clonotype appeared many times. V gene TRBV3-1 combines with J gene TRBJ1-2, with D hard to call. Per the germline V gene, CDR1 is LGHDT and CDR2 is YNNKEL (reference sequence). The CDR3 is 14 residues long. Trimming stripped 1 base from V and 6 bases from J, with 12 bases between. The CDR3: CASSQGSRINGYTF. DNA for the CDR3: TGTGCCAGCAGCCAAGGAAGCAGGATAAATGGCTACACCTTC.

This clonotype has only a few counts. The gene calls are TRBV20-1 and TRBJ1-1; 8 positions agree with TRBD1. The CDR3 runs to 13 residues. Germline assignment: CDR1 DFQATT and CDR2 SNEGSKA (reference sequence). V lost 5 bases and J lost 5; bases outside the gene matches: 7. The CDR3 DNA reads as TGCAGTGCTCAGGGGGCTTGGATTACTGAAGCTTTCTTT. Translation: CSAQGAWITEAFF.

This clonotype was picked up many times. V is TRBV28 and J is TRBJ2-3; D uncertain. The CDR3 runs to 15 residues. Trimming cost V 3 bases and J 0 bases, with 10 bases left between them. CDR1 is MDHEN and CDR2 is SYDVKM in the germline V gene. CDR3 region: CASSFRDVSTDTQYF. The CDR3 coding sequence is TGTGCCAGCAGTTTTAGAGATGTTAGCACAGATACGCAGTATTTT.

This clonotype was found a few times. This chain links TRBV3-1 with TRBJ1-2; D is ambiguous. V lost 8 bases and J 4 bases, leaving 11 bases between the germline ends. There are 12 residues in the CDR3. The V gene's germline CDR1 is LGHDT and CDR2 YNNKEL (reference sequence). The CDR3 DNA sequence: TGTGCCAGCCATCTAGTGGGCTATGGCTACACCTTC. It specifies CASHLVGYGYTF. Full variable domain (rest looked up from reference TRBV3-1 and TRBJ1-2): DTAVSQTPKYLVTQMGNDKSIKCEQNLGHDTMYWYKQDSKKFLKIMFSYNNKELIINETVPNRFSPKSPDKAHLNLHINSLELGDSAVYFCASHLVGYGYTFGSGTRLTVV.

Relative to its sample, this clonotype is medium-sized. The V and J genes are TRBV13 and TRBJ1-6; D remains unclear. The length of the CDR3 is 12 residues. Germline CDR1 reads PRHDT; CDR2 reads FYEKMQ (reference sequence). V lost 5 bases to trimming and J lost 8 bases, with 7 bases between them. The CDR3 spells CASSSDDSPLHF. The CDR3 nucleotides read TGTGCCAGCAGCAGCGATGATTCACCCCTCCACTTT.

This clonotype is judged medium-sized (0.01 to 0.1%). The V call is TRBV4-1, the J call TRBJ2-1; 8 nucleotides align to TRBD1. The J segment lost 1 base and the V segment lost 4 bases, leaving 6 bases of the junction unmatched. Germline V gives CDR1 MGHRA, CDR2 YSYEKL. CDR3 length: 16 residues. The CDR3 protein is CASSPGQGASYNEQFF. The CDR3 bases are TGCGCCAGCAGCCCAGGGCAGGGGGCTTCCTACAATGAGCAGTTCTTC.

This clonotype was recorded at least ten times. DNA for the CDR3: TGTGCCAGCAGCACAGATACGCAGTATTTT. Its protein product is CASSTDTQYF. The rearrangement links TRBV21-1 to TRBJ2-3. TRBV21-1 is marked as a pseudogene. The CDR3 is 10 residues long.

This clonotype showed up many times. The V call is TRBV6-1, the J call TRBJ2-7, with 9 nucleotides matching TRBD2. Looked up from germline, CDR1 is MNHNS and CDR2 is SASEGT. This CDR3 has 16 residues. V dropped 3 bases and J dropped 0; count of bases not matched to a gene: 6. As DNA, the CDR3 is TGTGCCAGCAGTGACCTCCTAGCGGGAAGCTCCTACGAGCAGTACTTC. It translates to CASSDLLAGSSYEQYF.

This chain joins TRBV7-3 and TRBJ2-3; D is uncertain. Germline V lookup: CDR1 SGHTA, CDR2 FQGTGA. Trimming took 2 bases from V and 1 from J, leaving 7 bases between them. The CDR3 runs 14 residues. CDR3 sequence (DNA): TGTGCCAGCAGCTTATATCAGCGCACAGATACGCAGTATTTT. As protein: CASSLYQRTDTQYF.

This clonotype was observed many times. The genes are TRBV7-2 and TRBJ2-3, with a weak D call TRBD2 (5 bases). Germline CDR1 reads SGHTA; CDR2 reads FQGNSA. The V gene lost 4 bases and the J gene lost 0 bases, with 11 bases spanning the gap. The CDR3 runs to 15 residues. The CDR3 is CASSSSWTSTDTQYF. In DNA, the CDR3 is TGTGCCAGCAGCTCGAGCTGGACTAGCACAGATACGCAGTATTTT.

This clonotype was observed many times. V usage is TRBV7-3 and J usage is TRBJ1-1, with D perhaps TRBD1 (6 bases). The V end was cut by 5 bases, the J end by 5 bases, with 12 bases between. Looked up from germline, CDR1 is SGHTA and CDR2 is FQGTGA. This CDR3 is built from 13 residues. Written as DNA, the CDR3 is TGTGCCAGCAGCCCACAGGGTAGGACTGAAGCTTTCTTT. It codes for CASSPQGRTEAFF.

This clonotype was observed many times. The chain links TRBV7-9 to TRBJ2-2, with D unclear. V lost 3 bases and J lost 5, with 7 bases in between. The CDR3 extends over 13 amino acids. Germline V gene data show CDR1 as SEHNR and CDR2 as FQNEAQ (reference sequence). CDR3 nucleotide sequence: TGTGCCAGCAGCTTCGGTGGAACCGGGGAGCTGTTTTTT. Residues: CASSFGGTGELFF.

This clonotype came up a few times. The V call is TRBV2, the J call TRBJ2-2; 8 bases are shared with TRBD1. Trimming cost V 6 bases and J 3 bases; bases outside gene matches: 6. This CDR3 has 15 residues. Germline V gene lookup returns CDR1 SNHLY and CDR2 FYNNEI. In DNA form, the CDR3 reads TGTGCCAGCAGAGTCGGACAGGGAGACACCGGGGAGCTGTTTTTT. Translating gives CASRVGQGDTGELFF. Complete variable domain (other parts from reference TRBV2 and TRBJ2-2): EPEVTQTPSHQVTQMGQEVILRCVPISNHLYFYWYRQILGQKVEFLVSFYNNEISEKSEIFDDQFSVERPDGSNFTLKIRSTKLEDSAMYFCASRVGQGDTGELFFGEGSRLTVL.

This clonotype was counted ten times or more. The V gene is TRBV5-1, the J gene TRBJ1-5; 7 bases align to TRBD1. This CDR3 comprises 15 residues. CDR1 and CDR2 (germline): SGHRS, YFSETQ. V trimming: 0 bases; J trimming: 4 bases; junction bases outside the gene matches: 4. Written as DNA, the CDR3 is TGCGCCAGCAGCTTGGGAGACAGGGTGAATCAGCCCCAGCATTTT. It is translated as CASSLGDRVNQPQHF.

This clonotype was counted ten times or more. This CDR3 reads CASSLEAAGGADTQYF. The CDR3 DNA reads TGTGCCAGCAGCTTAGAGGCGGCAGGGGGCGCGGATACGCAGTATTTT. The chain uses TRBV7-9 and TRBJ2-3; TRBD1 matches at 8 bases. In germline, CDR1 is SEHNR, CDR2 FQNEAQ (reference sequence). This CDR3 has 16 residues. The junction had 9 bases not matched to a gene; V was cut back by 1 base and J by 6 bases.